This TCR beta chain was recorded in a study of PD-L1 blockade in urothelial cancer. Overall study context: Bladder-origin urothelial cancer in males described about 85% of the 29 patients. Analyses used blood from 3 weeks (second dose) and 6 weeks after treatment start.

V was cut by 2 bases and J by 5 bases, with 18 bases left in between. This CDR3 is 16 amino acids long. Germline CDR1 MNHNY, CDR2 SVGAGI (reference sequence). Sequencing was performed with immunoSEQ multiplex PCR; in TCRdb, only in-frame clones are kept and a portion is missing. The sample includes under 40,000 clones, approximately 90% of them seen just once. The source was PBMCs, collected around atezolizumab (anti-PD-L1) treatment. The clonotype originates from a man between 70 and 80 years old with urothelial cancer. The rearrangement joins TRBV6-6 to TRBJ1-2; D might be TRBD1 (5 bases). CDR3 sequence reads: CASSYVDNGIGYGYTF. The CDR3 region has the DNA TGTGCCAGCAGTTACGTGGACAACGGTATCGGGTATGGCTACACCTTC.